Below, 23 T cell receptor beta chains from the same sample are listed, as sequenced in a study of CD8+CD57+ T cells in acquired aplastic anemia. Genomic DNA provided the template from which TCR beta VDJ and CDR3 profiles were obtained. TCRdb re-derived calls from the reads in MiXCR, one entry per CDR3 protein. The data contain about 81,000 distinct CDR3 sequences, around 42% of them singletons. The sample consisted of sorted CD4+, CD8+, or CD8+CD57+ T cells (not recorded which) from PBMCs. Receptors were obtained from a human donor in good health, serving as a control.

The rearrangement uses TRBV14 and TRBJ2-1; D is perhaps TRBD1 (5 bases). The CDR3 is 15 residues long. Trimming stripped 1 base from V and 1 base from J, with 8 bases between. CDR1 SGHDN and CDR2 FVKESK come from the germline V gene. As DNA, the CDR3 is TGTGCCAGCAGCCAAGTAAGGGGTTCCTACAATGAGCAGTTCTTC. Protein product: CASSQVRGSYNEQFF.

The chain joins TRBV6-5 to TRBJ2-7; D not certain. CDR1 is MNHEY and CDR2 is SVGAGI in the germline V gene. V lost 4 bases and J 5 bases, leaving 9 bases between the germline ends. This CDR3 has 12 residues. The CDR3 is CASSSPENEQYF. CDR3 DNA sequence: TGTGCCAGCAGTTCACCGGAGAACGAGCAGTACTTC.

This clonotype came up a few times. This chain links TRBV5-1 with TRBJ1-2, with a tentative D call TRBD1 (6 bases). The CDR3 is 16 residues long. V lost 2 bases to trimming and J lost 4 bases, with 18 bases between them. Per the germline V gene, CDR1 is SGHRS and CDR2 is YFSETQ. The CDR3 coding sequence is TGCGCCAGCAGCTTAACGGGGGCGCCTTCCGGCTATGGCTACACCTTC. Amino acids: CASSLTGAPSGYGYTF.

This clonotype was counted at least ten times. The genes are TRBV2 and TRBJ1-5; no firm D call. This CDR3 has 14 amino acids. Germline V gives CDR1 SNHLY, CDR2 FYNNEI. The V and J ends lost 2 bases and 4 bases respectively, with 9 bases between them. The CDR3 sequence is CASSESTANQPQHF. The CDR3, as DNA: TGTGCCAGCAGTGAATCGACCGCTAATCAGCCCCAGCATTTT.

The chain couples TRBV11-3 to TRBJ1-6, with D maybe TRBD1 (5 bases). The CDR3 extends over 13 amino acids. Germline values: CDR1 SGHNT, CDR2 YENEEA. V dropped 1 base and J dropped 13 bases, with 11 bases sitting between them. CDR3 in amino acids: CASSLVEGTPLHF. DNA for the CDR3: TGTGCCAGCAGCTTAGTCGAGGGGACTCCCCTCCACTTT. The full variable domain, with the rest looked up from reference TRBV11-3 and TRBJ1-6, is EAGVVQSPRYKIIEKKQPVAFWCNPISGHNTLYWYLQNLGQGPELLIRYENEEAVDDSQLPKDRFSAERLKGVDSTLKIQPAELGDSAVYLCASSLVEGTPLHFGNGTRLTVT.

This clonotype was recorded many times. The chain has TRBV7-9 and TRBJ1-1; the D is unclear. This CDR3 is 13 amino acids long. Per the germline V gene, CDR1 is SEHNR and CDR2 is FQNEAQ (reference sequence). V lost 5 bases, J lost 8 bases, and 15 bases lay in between. The CDR3 loop is CASSRLTSPEAFF. CDR3 bases: TGTGCCAGCAGCCGACTGACATCTCCAGAAGCTTTCTTT.

This clonotype was counted many times. J is TRBJ2-7 and V is TRBV7-9, with D possibly being TRBD1 or TRBD2 (5 bases each). The CDR3 runs to 17 residues. V shed 0 bases and J shed 2 bases, with 17 bases lying between them. Per germline, CDR1 SEHNR and CDR2 FQNEAQ (reference sequence). The CDR3 DNA follows: TGTGCCAGCAGCTTAGCGCCAGGGAGTAGTTATGCCTACGAGCAGTACTTC. As protein: CASSLAPGSSYAYEQYF.

The V call is TRBV20-1, the J call TRBJ1-6; TRBD1 aligns across 10 bases. V lost 6 bases, J lost 9 bases, and 11 bases stayed unmatched. The CDR3 has 15 residues. CDR1 DFQATT and CDR2 SNEGSKA come from the germline V gene (reference sequence). Written as DNA, the CDR3 is TGCAGTGCAAGATCGACAGGGGGCGCGATTTCACCCCTCCACTTT. Its translation: CSARSTGGAISPLHF.

This rearrangement joins TRBV10-3 to TRBJ2-1, with TRBD2 as a possible D gene (7 bases). Trimming removed 7 bases from V and 6 bases from J, with 19 bases in between. Germline CDR1 is ENHRY and CDR2 is SYGVKD. The CDR3 contains 15 residues. The CDR3 is CAITSTGRGSNEQFF. CDR3 in DNA: TGTGCCATCACCTCTACAGGGAGGGGAAGCAATGAGCAGTTCTTC.

There are a few counts of this clonotype. This may be a read error, as it is one base from a much larger clone. The genes are TRBV9 and TRBJ2-6, with D uncertain. Germline V gives CDR1 SGDLS, CDR2 YYNGEE. The CDR3 loop spans 15 amino acids. The CDR3 DNA follows: TGTGCCCGCAGCCCCCAGACATCTGGGGCCAACGTCCTGACTTTC. Amino acid sequence: CARSPQTSGANVLTF.

This clonotype was seen ten or more times. The gene calls are TRBV5-8 and TRBJ2-7; 7 nucleotides agree with TRBD2. This CDR3 is built from 15 residues. CDR1 is SGHTS, CDR2 YDEGEE, per germline. V was pared by 4 bases and J by 3 bases, with 10 bases of the junction left unmatched. Here the CDR3 DNA reads TGTGCCAGCAGCCAGGGACTACCCAGCGGCTACGAGCAGTACTTC. Its translation: CASSQGLPSGYEQYF.

Concerning this clonotype itself: A much larger clone differs from this one at a single base, so this may be a read error. The chain recombines TRBV14 with TRBJ2-5; TRBD1 is a possible D gene (6 bases). The CDR3 extends over 13 amino acids. CDR1 is SGHDN and CDR2 is FVKESK in the germline V gene. Written as DNA, the CDR3 is TGTACCAGCAGTGAGGGGGACGGTGGGACCCAGTACTTC. The encoded protein is CTSSEGDGGTQYF. The entire variable domain, with the rest obtained from reference TRBV14 and TRBJ2-5, is as follows: EAGVTQFPSHSVIEKGQTVTLRCDPISGHDNLYWYRRVMGKEIKFLLHFVKESKQDESGMPNNRFLAERTGGTYSTLKVQPAELEDSGVYFCTSSEGDGGTQYFGPGTRLLVL.

This clonotype appeared a few times. The gene calls are TRBV25-1 and TRBJ2-3, with TRBD2 matching over 15 bases. The germline V gene encodes CDR1 MGHDK and CDR2 SYGVNS. V dropped 6 bases and J dropped 3; count of bases not matched to a gene: 10. The CDR3 has 18 residues. CDR3 sequence: CASSPNRTSGRVTDTQYF. CDR3 bases: TGTGCCAGCAGCCCCAACCGGACTAGCGGGAGGGTTACAGATACGCAGTATTTT. Together with reference TRBV25-1 and TRBJ2-3, the CDR3 gives the full variable domain: EADIYQTPRYLVIGTGKKITLECSQTMGHDKMYWYQQDPGMELHLIHYSYGVNSTEKGDLSSESTVSRIRTEHFPLTLESARPSHTSQYLCASSPNRTSGRVTDTQYFGPGTRLTVL.

The V and J genes are TRBV2 and TRBJ1-1, with D uncertain. The length of the CDR3 is 14 residues. Germline CDR1 and CDR2: SNHLY and FYNNEI. The V end lost 5 bases, the J end lost 1 base, and 11 bases lay between the germline ends. CDR3 loop: CASSTPTGNTEAFF. CDR3 nucleotides: TGTGCCAGCAGTACCCCGACGGGGAACACTGAAGCTTTCTTT.

The CDR3 loop reads CASSGGKGNDEQFF. The CDR3 DNA sequence: TGCGCCAGCTCAGGGGGCAAAGGCAATGATGAGCAGTTCTTC. V and J are TRBV10-1 and TRBJ2-1; 8 nucleotides match TRBD1. The CDR3 extends over 14 amino acids. J gave up 8 bases and V 8 bases, and 11 bases lay outside the gene matches. Germline V lookup: CDR1 WNHNN, CDR2 SYGVQD (reference sequence).

Only one count was recorded for this clonotype. The chain is built from TRBV20-1 and TRBJ1-1; D not resolved. V lost 5 bases to trimming and J lost 3 bases, with 13 bases between them. The CDR3 has 13 amino acids. Germline V lookup: CDR1 DFQATT, CDR2 SNEGSKA (reference sequence). The CDR3 DNA reads as TGCAGTGCTCGATGGACTAGAGACACTGAAGCTTTCTTT. Protein: CSARWTRDTEAFF.

This clonotype has ten or more counts. This rearrangement joins TRBV2 to TRBJ2-1; 9 bases align to TRBD2. The V segment lost 3 bases and the J segment 3 bases; nucleotides outside the gene matches: 9. This CDR3 is built from 17 residues. Germline-derived CDR1 and CDR2 are SNHLY and FYNNEI. CDR3 DNA sequence: TGTGCCAGCAGTGAGGGGGGACTAGCCCAGATCTACAATGAGCAGTTCTTC. Translation gives CASSEGGLAQIYNEQFF. Complete variable domain (other parts from reference TRBV2 and TRBJ2-1): EPEVTQTPSHQVTQMGQEVILRCVPISNHLYFYWYRQILGQKVEFLVSFYNNEISEKSEIFDDQFSVERPDGSNFTLKIRSTKLEDSAMYFCASSEGGLAQIYNEQFFGPGTRLTVL.

The chain couples TRBV20-1 to TRBJ1-2; D is undetermined. Germline loops: CDR1 DFQATT, CDR2 SNEGSKA (reference sequence). This CDR3 is built from 11 residues. V lost 3 bases and J lost 6, with 8 bases in between. CDR3: CSASPGHGYTF. CDR3 sequence (DNA): TGCAGTGCTAGCCCAGGACATGGCTACACCTTC.

A single count supports this clonotype. The V call is TRBV12-3 or TRBV12-4, the J call TRBJ2-1, with D perhaps matching TRBD2 (5 bases). The CDR3 contains 14 residues. V was trimmed by 1 base and J by 7 bases, leaving 11 bases between them. In DNA form, the CDR3 reads TGTGCCAGCAGTTTAGGGACTCTGGATAATGAGCAGTTCTTC. Translated: CASSLGTLDNEQFF.

J is TRBJ2-5 and V is TRBV11-2; TRBD2 matches 12 bases. The CDR3 totals 15 residues. Per the germline V gene, CDR1 is SGHAT and CDR2 is FQNNGV. The V and J ends lost 3 bases and 5 bases, in that order; junction bases with no gene match: 4. The CDR3 nucleotides are TGTGCCAGCAGCTTTCCTAGCGGGAGGGGCGAGACCCAGTACTTC. The encoded protein is CASSFPSGRGETQYF. The whole variable domain, filled in from reference TRBV11-2 and TRBJ2-5, reads EAGVAQSPRYKIIEKRQSVAFWCNPISGHATLYWYQQILGQGPKLLIQFQNNGVVDDSQLPKDRFSAERLKGVDSTLKIQPAKLEDSAVYLCASSFPSGRGETQYFGPGTRLLVL.

This clonotype has at least ten counts. The genes are TRBV20-1 and TRBJ2-7; D perhaps matches TRBD2 (5 bases). Trimming took 4 bases from V and 4 from J, leaving 11 bases between them. The CDR3 has 12 residues. Germline CDR1 DFQATT, CDR2 SNEGSKA (reference sequence). The CDR3 DNA is TGCAGTGCTAAGAGGGATGGTTACGAGCAGTACTTC. This translates into CSAKRDGYEQYF.

This clonotype was counted many times. The J gene is TRBJ2-7, the V gene TRBV2; 12 bases are shared with TRBD1. Germline-derived CDR1 and CDR2 are SNHLY and FYNNEI. The CDR3 has 16 amino acids. The junction had 10 bases not matched to a gene; V was cut back by 5 bases and J by 5 bases. The CDR3 DNA sequence: TGTGCCAGCAGTCGGGACCCCGGGACAGGGGGCCACGAGCAGTACTTC. Amino acids: CASSRDPGTGGHEQYF.

V gene TRBV7-8 combines with J gene TRBJ2-7; no clear D. This CDR3 is 14 amino acids long. V lost 2 bases, J lost 2 bases, and 10 bases lay in between. CDR1 is SGHVS and CDR2 is FQNEAQ in the germline V gene. In DNA form, the CDR3 reads TGTGCCAGCAGCTTACGGTCAGCTGCCTACGAGCAGTACTTC. This gives the protein CASSLRSAAYEQYF.